This T cell receptor (beta chain) was recorded in a study of T-cell memory formation after mild COVID-19. Study background: Clusters of TCRs were largely donor specific.

The V gene's germline CDR1 is SGDLS and CDR2 YYNGEE. This CDR3 spans 15 amino acids. Trimming took off 4 bases at V and 5 bases at J, with 16 bases between the two ends. This clonotype has just a few counts. What it recognizes is unknown. UMIs and sample barcodes were carried by the TCR alpha and TCR beta cDNA libraries that 5'RACE produced using constant-segment primers. TCRdb re-called the 5' RACE reads with MiXCR, one entry per CDR3 protein. The sample has 300,000 to 350,000 distinct CDR3 sequences, roughly 13% seen once; the top ten hold over 20%. Study-wide results and limits: Those CD4+ clones that contracted were mainly in CM and EM (CD8+ ones in EMRA). The pre-infection memory compartment contained some responding clones, suggesting cross-reactive memory joined.

Sequencing was carried out using PBMCs or a T cell subset sorted from them (not recorded which). The clonotype originates from a man younger than 35 who had mild COVID-19 (a few samples of this study predate the infection). Cell type and time point are not known. This chain joins TRBV9 and TRBJ2-4, with D perhaps matching TRBD2 (7 bases). The CDR3 DNA sequence: TGTGCCAGCAGCCCGCTGGGGGGGCTCGAAAACATTCAGTACTTC. Its protein product is CASSPLGGLENIQYF.